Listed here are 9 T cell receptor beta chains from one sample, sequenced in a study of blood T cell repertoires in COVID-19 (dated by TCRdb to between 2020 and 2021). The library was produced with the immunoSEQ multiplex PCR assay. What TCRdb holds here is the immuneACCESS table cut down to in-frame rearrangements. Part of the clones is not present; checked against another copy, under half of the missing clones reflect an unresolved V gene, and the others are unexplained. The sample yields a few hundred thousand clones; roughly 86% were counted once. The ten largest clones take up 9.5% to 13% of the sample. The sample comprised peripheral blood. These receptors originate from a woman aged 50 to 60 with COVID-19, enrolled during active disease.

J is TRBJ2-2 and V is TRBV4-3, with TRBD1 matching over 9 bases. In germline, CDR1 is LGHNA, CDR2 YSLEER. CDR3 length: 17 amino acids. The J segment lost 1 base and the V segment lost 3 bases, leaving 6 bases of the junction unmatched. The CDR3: CASSQSQGALNTGELFF. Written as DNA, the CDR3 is TGCGCCAGCAGCCAGTCACAGGGGGCGCTGAACACCGGGGAGCTGTTTTTT.

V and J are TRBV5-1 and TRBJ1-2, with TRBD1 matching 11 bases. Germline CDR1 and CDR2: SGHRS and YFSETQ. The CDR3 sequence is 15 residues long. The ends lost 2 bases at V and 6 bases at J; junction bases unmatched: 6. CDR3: CASSFRTGGIDGYTF. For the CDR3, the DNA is TGCGCCAGCAGCTTTAGGACAGGGGGCATTGATGGCTACACCTTC.

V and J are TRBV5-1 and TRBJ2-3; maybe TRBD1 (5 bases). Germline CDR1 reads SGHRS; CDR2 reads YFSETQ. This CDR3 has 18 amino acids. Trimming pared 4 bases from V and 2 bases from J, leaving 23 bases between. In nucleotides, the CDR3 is TGCGCCAGCAGCGAAGTCGCCGTGCTAAGACAGAACACAGATACGCAGTATTTT. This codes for CASSEVAVLRQNTDTQYF.

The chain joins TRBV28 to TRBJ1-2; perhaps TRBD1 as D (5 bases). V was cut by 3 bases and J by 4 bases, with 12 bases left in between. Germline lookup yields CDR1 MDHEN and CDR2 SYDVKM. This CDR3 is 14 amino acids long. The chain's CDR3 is CASSFEGGGYGYTF. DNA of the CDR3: TGTGCCAGCAGTTTTGAGGGCGGGGGCTATGGCTACACCTTC.

Here the CDR3 DNA reads TGTGCCAGCAGGCCGGGGCGGGGCAGGACCGGGGAGCTGTTTTTT. Translated, it gives CASRPGRGRTGELFF. This sequence joins TRBV2 and TRBJ2-2, with D possibly being TRBD2 (6 bases). Per germline, CDR1 SNHLY and CDR2 FYNNEI. CDR3 size: 15 residues. Trimming pared 6 bases from V and 5 bases from J, leaving 16 bases between.

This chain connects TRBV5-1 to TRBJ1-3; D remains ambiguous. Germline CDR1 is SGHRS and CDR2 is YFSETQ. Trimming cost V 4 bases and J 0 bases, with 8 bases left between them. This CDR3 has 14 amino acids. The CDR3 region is CASSHTSSGNTIYF. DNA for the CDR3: TGCGCCAGCAGCCATACTAGCTCTGGAAACACCATATATTTT. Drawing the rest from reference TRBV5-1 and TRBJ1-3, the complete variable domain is KAGVTQTPRYLIKTRGQQVTLSCSPISGHRSVSWYQQTPGQGLQFLFEYFSETQRNKGNFPGRFSGRQFSNSRSEMNVSTLELGDSALYLCASSHTSSGNTIYFGEGSWLTVV.

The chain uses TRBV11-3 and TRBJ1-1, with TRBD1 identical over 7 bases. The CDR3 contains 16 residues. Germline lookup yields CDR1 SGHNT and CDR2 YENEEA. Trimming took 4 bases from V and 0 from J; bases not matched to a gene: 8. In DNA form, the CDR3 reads TGTGCCAGCAGCTCTCGACAGGGTCTGATGAACACTGAAGCTTTCTTT. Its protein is CASSSRQGLMNTEAFF. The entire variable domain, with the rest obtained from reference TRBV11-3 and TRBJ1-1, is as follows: EAGVVQSPRYKIIEKKQPVAFWCNPISGHNTLYWYLQNLGQGPELLIRYENEEAVDDSQLPKDRFSAERLKGVDSTLKIQPAELGDSAVYLCASSSRQGLMNTEAFFGQGTRLTVV.

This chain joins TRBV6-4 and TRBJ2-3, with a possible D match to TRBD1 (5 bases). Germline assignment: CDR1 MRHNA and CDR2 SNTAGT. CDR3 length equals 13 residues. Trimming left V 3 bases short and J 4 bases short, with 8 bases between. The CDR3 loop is CASSEGVADTQYF. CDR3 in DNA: TGTGCCAGCAGTGAAGGGGTTGCAGATACGCAGTATTTT.

CDR3 region: CASSQPGREAFF. The CDR3 DNA sequence: TGTGCCAGCAGCCAACCGGGACGGGAGGCTTTCTTT. This chain links TRBV3-1 (or the pseudogene TRBV3-2) with TRBJ1-1; a weak D match, TRBD1 (5 bases). The CDR3 has 12 residues. Trimming took off 2 bases at V and 11 bases at J, with 12 bases between the two ends. From germline, CDR1 is LGHDT and CDR2 YNNKEL (reference sequence).